This T cell receptor beta chain was recorded in a study of human thymus T cells (dated by TCRdb to 2019 to 2021). Broadly, across the study: The study characterized TCR alpha and beta repertoires from about 8 infant thymus samples and four related peripheral blood samples. The cohort included 5 or 6 male and a couple of female infants, with donor ages spanning 7 to 244 days. The paper as a whole reports these results and caveats: According to the related research, thymic TCR repertoires were highly overlapping among unrelated individuals. V and J gene segment usage appeared biased in both thymic and peripheral blood repertoires. On average, thymus samples gave 750,000 to 1,000,000 unique TCRB clonotypes, whereas blood samples gave 75,000 to 95,000.

The germline V gene (reference sequence) specifies MNHEY as CDR1 and SMNVEV as CDR2. The CDR3 runs 11 residues from the cysteine to the phenylalanine. Solely the CDR3 DNA is kept, with 33 bases framed from the first base. V loses 3 bases, J loses 3 bases, and the germline ends lie 3 bases apart. Using the immunoSEQ multiplex PCR assay, the TCRB and TCRAD loci were amplified from a standardized quantity of quality-controlled genomic DNA. The amplicons spanned the V(D)J region and were long enough to cover the CDR3 and allow V and J genes to be identified. The commercial immunoSEQ service was used to sequence amplicons on an Illumina platform. The authors' pipeline ran thus. Primer bias and sequencing errors were corrected as previously described, and TCRAD and TCRB were defined on the basis of the IMGT database. Analysis of the repertoires was done with immunoSEQ Analyzer 3.0 and VDJTools and included basic statistics, V/J segment usage, diversity estimates, rarefaction and pairwise overlap. Diversity was estimated using the Chao1, ChaoE, Efron-Thisted, Shannon and inverse Simpson indices, and was also estimated on datasets down-sampled to the size of the smallest sample. For repertoire overlap, CDR3 nucleotide sequence, V gene and J gene had to match strictly, and clustering was done by Jaccard-based multidimensional scaling. TCRdb provides this immuneACCESS table in a form limited to in-frame rearrangements. Some clones are lacking; in checked studies, under half of them reflect an unresolved V gene, and why the rest are absent is not known. V and J calls and clone size come straight from that table; D and trimming were deduced from the DNA. Counted in this sample were about 78,000 clones; around 96% of them appeared once. Roughly 0.031% of the sample is held by the ten biggest clonotypes.

The thymus tissue came from surgical resects taken out during corrective cardiac surgery. The donors were immunologically healthy infants in Finland who had open corrective cardiac surgery for congenital heart defects. Thymocytes were freed from the tissue by mechanical means and kept at -70 degrees C as pellets of 10-30 million cells. Genomic DNA was extracted from frozen cell pellets with a QIAsymphony instrument. Details on this clone: Its antigen is unknown. The record has no base qualities; no much larger clone is one base away.

The sequence is built from TRBV27 and TRBJ2-7, with the D gene uncertain. This sequence was found in a boy under two years old with a congenital heart defect but otherwise immunologically healthy. The sequencing sample was made of thymus tissue. The nucleotide sequence is TGTGCCAGCAGTTTCTACTACGAGCAGTACTTC. It translates to CASSFYYEQYF.